This T cell receptor (beta chain) stems from a study of identical twins. TCRdb called the 5' RACE reads again in MiXCR, with one record for every CDR3 protein. This table holds roughly 350,000 distinct CDR3 sequences, approximately 8.7% found once. This clonotype was counted only a few times. CDR3 size: 16 residues. Trimming at V came to 2 bases and at J to 6 bases, leaving 12 bases not matched to a gene. Germline lookup yields CDR1 DFQATT and CDR2 SNEGSKA (reference sequence). The V call is TRBV20-1, the J call TRBJ2-1; 8 nucleotides match TRBD2. This clonotype originated in a woman aged 45-60 years in good health. The sample comprised naive T cells sorted from blood. The DNA of the CDR3 is TGCAGTGCTAGACACGGACTCCGGGGGGGAGTCAATGAGCAGTTCTTC. Encoded protein: CSARHGLRGGVNEQFF.